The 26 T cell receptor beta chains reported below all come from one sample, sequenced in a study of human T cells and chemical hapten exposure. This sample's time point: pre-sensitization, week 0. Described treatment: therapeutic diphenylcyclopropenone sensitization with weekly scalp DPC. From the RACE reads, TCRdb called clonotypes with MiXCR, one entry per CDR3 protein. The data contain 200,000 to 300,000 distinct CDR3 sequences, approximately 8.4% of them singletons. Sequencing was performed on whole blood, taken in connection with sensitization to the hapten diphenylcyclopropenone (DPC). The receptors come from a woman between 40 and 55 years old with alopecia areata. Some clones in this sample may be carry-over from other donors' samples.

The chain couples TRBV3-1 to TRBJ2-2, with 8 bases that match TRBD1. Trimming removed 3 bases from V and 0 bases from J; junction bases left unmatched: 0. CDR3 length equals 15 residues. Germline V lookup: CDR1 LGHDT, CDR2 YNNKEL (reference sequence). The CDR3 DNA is TGTGCCAGCAGCCAGGGACAGGCGAACACCGGGGAGCTGTTTTTT. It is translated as CASSQGQANTGELFF.

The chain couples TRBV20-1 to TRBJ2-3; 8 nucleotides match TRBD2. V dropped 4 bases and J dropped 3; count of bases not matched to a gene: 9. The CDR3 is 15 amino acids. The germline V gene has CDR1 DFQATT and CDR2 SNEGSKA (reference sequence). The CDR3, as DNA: TGCAGTGCTAAGCCATTAGCGGGAAGGACAGATACGCAGTATTTT. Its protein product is CSAKPLAGRTDTQYF.

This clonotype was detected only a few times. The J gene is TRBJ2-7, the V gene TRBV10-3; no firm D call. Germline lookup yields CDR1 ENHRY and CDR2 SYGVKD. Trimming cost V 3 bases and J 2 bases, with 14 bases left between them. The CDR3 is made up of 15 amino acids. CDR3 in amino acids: CAISESTQEPYEQYF. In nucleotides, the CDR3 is TGTGCCATCAGTGAATCCACGCAGGAACCCTACGAGCAGTACTTC.

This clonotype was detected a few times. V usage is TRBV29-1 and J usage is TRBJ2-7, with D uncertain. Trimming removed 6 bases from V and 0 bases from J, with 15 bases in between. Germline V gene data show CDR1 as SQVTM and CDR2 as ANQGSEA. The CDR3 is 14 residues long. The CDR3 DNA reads TGCAGCGTCGAAATCACTTCGGGCTCCTACGAGCAGTACTTC. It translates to CSVEITSGSYEQYF.

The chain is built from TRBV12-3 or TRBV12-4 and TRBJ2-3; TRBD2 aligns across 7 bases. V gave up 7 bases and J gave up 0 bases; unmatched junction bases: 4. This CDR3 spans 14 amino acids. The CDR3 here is CASTSGVSTDTQYF. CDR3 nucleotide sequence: TGTGCCAGCACGAGCGGGGTTAGCACAGATACGCAGTATTTT.

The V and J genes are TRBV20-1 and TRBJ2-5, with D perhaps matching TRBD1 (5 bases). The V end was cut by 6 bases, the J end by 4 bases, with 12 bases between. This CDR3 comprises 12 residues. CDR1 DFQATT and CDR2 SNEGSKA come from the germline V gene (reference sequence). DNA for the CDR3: TGCAGTGCAAAACGGACACGAGAGACCCAGTACTTC. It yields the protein CSAKRTRETQYF.

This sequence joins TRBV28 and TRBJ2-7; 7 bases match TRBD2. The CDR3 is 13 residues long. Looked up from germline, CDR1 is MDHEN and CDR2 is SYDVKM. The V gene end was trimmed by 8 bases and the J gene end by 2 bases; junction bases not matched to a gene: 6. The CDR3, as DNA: TGTGCCAGCCGAGGGACTACCCCCTACGAGCAGTACTTC. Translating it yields CASRGTTPYEQYF.

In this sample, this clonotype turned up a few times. In DNA, the CDR3 is TGTGCCAGCAGTGCGGGACAGGCCAACACCGGGGAGCTGTTTTTT. Translated, it gives CASSAGQANTGELFF. The chain carries TRBV6-2 or TRBV6-3 and TRBJ2-2; 8 positions match TRBD1. The germline gives CDR1 MNHEY, CDR2 SVGEGT. V lost 5 bases to trimming and J lost 2 bases; unmatched junction nucleotides: 4. The CDR3 is 15 residues long.

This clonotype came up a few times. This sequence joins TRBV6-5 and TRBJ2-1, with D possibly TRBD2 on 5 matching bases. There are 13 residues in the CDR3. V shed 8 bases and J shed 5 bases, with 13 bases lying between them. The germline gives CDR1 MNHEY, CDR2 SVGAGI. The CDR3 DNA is TGTGCCAGCTCCGGACTGGGAAACAATGAGCAGTTCTTC. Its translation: CASSGLGNNEQFF.

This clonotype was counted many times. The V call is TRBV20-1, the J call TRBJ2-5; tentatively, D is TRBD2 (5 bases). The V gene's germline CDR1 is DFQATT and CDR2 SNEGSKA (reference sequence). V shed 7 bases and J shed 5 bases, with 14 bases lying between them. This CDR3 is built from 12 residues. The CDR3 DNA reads TGCAGTGTTAACTTCGGGGTGGAGACCCAGTACTTC. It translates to CSVNFGVETQYF.

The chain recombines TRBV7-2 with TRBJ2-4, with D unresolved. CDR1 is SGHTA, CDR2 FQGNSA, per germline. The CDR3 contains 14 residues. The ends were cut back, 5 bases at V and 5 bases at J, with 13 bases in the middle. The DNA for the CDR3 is TGTGCCAGCAGCCTCGCTCCCGGCCAAAACATTCAGTACTTC. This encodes CASSLAPGQNIQYF.

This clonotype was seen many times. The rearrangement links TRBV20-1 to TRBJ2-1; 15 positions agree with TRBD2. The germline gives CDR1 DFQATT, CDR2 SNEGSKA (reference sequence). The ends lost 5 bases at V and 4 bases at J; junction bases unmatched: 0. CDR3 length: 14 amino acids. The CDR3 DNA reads TGCAGTGCTGGACTAGCGGGAGGGTACAATGAGCAGTTCTTC. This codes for CSAGLAGGYNEQFF.

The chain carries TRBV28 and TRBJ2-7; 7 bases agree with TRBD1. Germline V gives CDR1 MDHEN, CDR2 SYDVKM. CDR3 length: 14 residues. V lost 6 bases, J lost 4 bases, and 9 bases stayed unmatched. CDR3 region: CASSPSDRAYEQYF. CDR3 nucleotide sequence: TGTGCCAGCAGCCCCAGTGACAGGGCATACGAGCAGTACTTC. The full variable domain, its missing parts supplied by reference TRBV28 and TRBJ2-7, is DVKVTQSSRYLVKRTGEKVFLECVQDMDHENMFWYRQDPGLGLRLIYFSYDVKMKEKGDIPEGYSVSREKKERFSLILESASTNQTSMYLCASSPSDRAYEQYFGPGTRLTVT.

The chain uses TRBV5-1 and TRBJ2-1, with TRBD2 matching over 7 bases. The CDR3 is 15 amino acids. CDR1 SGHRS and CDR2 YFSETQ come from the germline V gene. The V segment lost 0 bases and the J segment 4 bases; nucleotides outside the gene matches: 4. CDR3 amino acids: CASSLGPSGYNEQFF. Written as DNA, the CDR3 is TGCGCCAGCAGCTTGGGCCCTAGCGGATACAATGAGCAGTTCTTC.

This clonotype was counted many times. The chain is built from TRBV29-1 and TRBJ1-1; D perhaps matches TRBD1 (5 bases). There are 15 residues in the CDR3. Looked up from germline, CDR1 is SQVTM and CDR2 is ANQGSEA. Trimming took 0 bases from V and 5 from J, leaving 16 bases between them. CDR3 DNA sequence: TGCAGCGTTGAAGATCGGGGCCTACTGAGGACTGAAGCTTTCTTT. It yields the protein CSVEDRGLLRTEAFF.

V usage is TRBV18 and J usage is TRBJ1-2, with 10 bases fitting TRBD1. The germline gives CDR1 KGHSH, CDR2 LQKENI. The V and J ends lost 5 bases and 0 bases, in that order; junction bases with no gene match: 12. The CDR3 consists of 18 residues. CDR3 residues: CASSFSRTGGGSNYGYTF. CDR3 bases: TGTGCCAGCTCATTCTCCCGGACAGGGGGTGGCTCTAACTATGGCTACACCTTC.

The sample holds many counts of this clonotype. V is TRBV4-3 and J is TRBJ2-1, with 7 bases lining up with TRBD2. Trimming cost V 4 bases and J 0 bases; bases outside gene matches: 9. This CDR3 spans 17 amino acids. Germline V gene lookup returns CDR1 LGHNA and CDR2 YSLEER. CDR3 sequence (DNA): TGCGCCAGCAGCCCAACGGGGGACTATCCCTCCTACAATGAGCAGTTCTTC. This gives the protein CASSPTGDYPSYNEQFF.

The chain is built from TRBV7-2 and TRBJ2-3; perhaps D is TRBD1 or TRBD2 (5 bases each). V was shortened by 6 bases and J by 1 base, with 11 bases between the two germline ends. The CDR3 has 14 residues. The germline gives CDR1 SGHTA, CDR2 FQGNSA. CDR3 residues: CASRGRGGTDTQYF. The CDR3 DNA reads TGTGCCAGCAGGGGCCGGGGCGGCACAGATACGCAGTATTTT.

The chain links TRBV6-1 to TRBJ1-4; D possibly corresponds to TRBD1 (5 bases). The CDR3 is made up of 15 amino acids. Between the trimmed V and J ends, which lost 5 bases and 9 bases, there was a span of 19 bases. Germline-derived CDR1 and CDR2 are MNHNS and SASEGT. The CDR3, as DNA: TGTGCCAGCAGTTTACGACTGGGCGGGGGGAAAAAACTGTTTTTT. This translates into CASSLRLGGGKKLFF.

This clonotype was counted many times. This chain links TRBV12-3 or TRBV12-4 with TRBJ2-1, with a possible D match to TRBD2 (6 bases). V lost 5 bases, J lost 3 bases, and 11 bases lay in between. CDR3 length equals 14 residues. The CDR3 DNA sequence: TGTGCCAGCAGTCCCGGGACTTACTACAATGAGCAGTTCTTC. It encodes CASSPGTYYNEQFF.

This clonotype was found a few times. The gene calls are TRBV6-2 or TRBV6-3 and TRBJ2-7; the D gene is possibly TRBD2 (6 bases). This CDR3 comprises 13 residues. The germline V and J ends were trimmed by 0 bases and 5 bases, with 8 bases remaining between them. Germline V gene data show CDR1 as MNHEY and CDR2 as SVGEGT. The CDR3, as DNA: TGTGCCAGCAGTTACTCGCCGGGGGACGAGCAGTACTTC. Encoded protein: CASSYSPGDEQYF.

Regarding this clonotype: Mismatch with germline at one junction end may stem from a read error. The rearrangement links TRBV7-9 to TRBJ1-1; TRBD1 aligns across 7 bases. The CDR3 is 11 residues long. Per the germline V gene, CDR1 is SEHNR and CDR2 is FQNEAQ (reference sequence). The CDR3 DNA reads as TGTCCCAGGGGGGAGAACATTGAAGCTTTCTTT. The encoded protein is CPRGENIEAFF. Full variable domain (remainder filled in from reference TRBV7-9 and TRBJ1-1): DTGVSQNPRHKITKRGQNVTFRCDPISEHNRLYWYRQTLGQGPEFLTYFQNEAQLEKSRLLSDRFSAERPKGSFSTLEIQRTEQGDSAMYLCPRGENIEAFFGQGTRLTVV.

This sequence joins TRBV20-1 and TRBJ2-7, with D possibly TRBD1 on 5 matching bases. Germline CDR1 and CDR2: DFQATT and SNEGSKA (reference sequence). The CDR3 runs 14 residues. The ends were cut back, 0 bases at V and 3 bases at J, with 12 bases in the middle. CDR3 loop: CSARDEQGGYEQYF. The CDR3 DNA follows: TGCAGTGCTAGAGATGAGCAGGGCGGCTACGAGCAGTACTTC.

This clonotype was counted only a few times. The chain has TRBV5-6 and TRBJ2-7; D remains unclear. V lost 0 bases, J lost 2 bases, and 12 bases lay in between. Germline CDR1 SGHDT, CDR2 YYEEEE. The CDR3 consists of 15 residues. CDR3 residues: CASSLGQLSPYEQYF. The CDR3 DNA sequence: TGTGCCAGCAGCTTGGGACAACTCTCCCCCTACGAGCAGTACTTC.

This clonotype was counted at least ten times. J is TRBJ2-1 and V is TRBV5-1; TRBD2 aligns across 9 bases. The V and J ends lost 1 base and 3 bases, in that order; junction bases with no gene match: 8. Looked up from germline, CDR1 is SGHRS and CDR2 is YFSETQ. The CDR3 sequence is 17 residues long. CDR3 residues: CASSLNLRSGGYNEQFF. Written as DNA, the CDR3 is TGCGCCAGCAGCTTGAACCTCCGTAGCGGGGGCTACAATGAGCAGTTCTTC.

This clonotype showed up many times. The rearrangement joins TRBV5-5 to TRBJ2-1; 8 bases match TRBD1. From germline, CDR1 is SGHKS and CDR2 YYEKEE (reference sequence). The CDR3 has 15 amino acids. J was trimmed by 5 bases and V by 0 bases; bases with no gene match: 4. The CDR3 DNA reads TGTGCCAGCAGCTTGGCCGGGACAGGTGACAATGAGCAGTTCTTC. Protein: CASSLAGTGDNEQFF.